The 3 T cell receptor beta chains reported below all come from one sample, sequenced in a study of blood T cell repertoires in COVID-19. TCRdb keeps only in-frame clones here, not all; method: immunoSEQ multiplex PCR. Among more than 150,000 clones listed, approximately 87% were seen once. The sequencing sample was made of peripheral blood. The receptors were sampled from a woman between 65 and 79 years old with COVID-19, enrolled during active disease.

In its sample, this clone was seen once. This chain links TRBV6-4 with TRBJ1-2, with D unclear. Germline loops: CDR1 MRHNA, CDR2 SNTAGT. The CDR3 length is 14 residues. Between the trimmed V and J ends, which lost 5 bases and 1 base, there was a span of 11 bases. Here the CDR3 DNA reads TGTGCCAGCAGTACCACACCAGGTAACTATGGCTACACCTTC. Residues: CASSTTPGNYGYTF.

This clone came up a few times. The V and J genes are TRBV19 and TRBJ1-6; TRBD1 is a possible D gene (5 bases). Germline CDR1 is LNHDA and CDR2 is SQIVND (reference sequence). The CDR3 loop spans 14 amino acids. V was clipped by 5 bases and J by 10 bases, with 15 bases between them. The CDR3 reads CASSGGVKGSPLHF. In DNA form, the CDR3 reads TGTGCCAGTAGTGGTGGTGTAAAGGGGTCACCCCTCCACTTT.

The chain uses TRBV30 and TRBJ1-3; TRBD1 matches 11 bases. After removal of 5 bases from V and 4 bases from J, the junction contained 10 bases not matched to a gene. Germline loops: CDR1 GTSNPN, CDR2 SVGIG (reference sequence). There are 16 residues in the CDR3. CDR3 residues: CAWGLTGTGGGNTIYF. The CDR3 region has the DNA TGTGCCTGGGGACTAACCGGGACAGGGGGAGGAAACACCATATATTTT. Full variable domain (remainder filled in from reference TRBV30 and TRBJ1-3): SQTIHQWPATLVQPVGSPLSLECTVEGTSNPNLYWYRQAAGRGLQLLFYSVGIGQISSEVPQNLSASRPQDRQFILSSKKLLLSDSGFYLCAWGLTGTGGGNTIYFGEGSWLTVV.